Here is one T cell receptor beta chain with its context. The data were obtained in a study of blood T cell repertoires in COVID-19. Study at large: Material from acute and convalescent COVID-19 was sourced from the United States, Italy and Spain. The cDNA or gDNA used as material had been derived from T cells, B-cell-depleted T cells, or PBMCs.

Under the authors' procedure: For nucleated cells, counts were estimated from reference gene primer amplification. This table comes from immunoSEQ multiplex PCR, and its TCRdb copy is limited to in-frame clones, with some not included. V and J calls plus clone size are reproduced from that table; the DNA served to infer D and trimming. This table has fewer than 700,000 clones, 85% to 90% appearing once. CDR3 length: 14 residues. The V end was cut by 2 bases, the J end by 4 bases, with 12 bases between. Looked up from germline, CDR1 is SGDLS and CDR2 is YYNGEE. The receptor was derived from a woman aged 45-60 years with COVID-19, enrolled during active disease. Sequencing was performed on peripheral blood. The gene calls are TRBV9 and TRBJ1-2; TRBD1 is a possible D gene (5 bases). CDR3 bases: TGTGCCAGCAGCGTCGGGAGTACAGGCTATGGCTACACCTTC. Encoded protein: CASSVGSTGYGYTF.